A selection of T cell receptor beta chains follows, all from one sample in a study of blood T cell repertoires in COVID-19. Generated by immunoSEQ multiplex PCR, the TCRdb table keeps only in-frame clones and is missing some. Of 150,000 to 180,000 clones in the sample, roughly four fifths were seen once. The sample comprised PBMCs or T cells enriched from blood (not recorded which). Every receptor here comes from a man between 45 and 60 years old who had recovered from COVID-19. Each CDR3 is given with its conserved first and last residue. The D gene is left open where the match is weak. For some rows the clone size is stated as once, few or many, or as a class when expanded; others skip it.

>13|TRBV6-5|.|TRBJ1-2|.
TGTGCCAGCAGTTTACCACAGGGTTGGGGCTACACCTTC
CASSLPQGWGYTF
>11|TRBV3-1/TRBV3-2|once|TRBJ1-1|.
TGTGCCAGCAGGGGGGGCACTGAAGCTTTCTTT
CASRGGTEAFF
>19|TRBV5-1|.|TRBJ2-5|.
TGCGCCAGCAGCTTGGCCTCGTTGGGTGGGTCAGGGGCAAAAGAGACCCAGTACTTC
CASSLASLGGSGAKETQYF
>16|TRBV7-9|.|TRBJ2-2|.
TGTGCCAGCAGCTTAGAGGCCGCCGGAGGGCCCGGGGAGCTGTTTTTT
CASSLEAAGGPGELFF
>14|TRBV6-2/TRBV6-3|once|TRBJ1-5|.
TGTGCCAGCAGTTACACGGTTAGCAATCAGCCCCAGCATTTT
CASSYTVSNQPQHF
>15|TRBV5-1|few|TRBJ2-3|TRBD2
TGCGCCAGCAGCCCGGGGGGGCAGTTTGCAGATACGCAGTATTTT
CASSPGGQFADTQYF
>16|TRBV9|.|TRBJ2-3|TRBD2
TGTGCCAGCAGCGTAGGTAGCGGGGGGATCCTGGATACGCAGTATTTT
CASSVGSGGILDTQYF
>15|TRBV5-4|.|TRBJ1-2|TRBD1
TGTGCCAGCAGCCACGCCGGGACAGGGGGCCAGGGCTACACCTTC
CASSHAGTGGQGYTF
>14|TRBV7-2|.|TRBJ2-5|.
TGTGCCAGCAGCTTACTAGGAGGGTCGGAGACCCAGTACTTC
CASSLLGGSETQYF
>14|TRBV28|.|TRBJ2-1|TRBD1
TGTGCCAGCAAAACAGGGGGTCTCTACAATGAGCAGTTCTTC
CASKTGGLYNEQFF
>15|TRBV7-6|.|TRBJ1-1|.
TGTGCCAGCAGCTTAGGGTCCGGGGTAGGGACTGAAGCTTTCTTT
CASSLGSGVGTEAFF
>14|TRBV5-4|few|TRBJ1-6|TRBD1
TGTGCCAGCAGCCGTGGACAGGCCAATTCACCCCTCCACTTT
CASSRGQANSPLHF